Listed here is a single T cell receptor (beta chain). Its matching antigen is unknown. These data are taken from a study of T cell repertoires in cytomegalovirus infection. The wider study: Public TCR beta signature analysis indicated the presence of both CMV infection and matching HLA type.

Germline CDR1 reads DFQATT; CDR2 reads SNEGSKA (reference sequence). V lost 5 bases, J lost 0 bases, and 9 bases stayed unmatched. The CDR3 is 15 amino acids. TCRdb reanalysed the reads using MiXCR and keeps one entry per CDR3 protein. The sample records a few hundred thousand distinct CDR3 sequences, approximately 40% being singletons. This receptor was identified in a human donor in good health (CMV status not recorded). Some clones in this sample may be carry-over from other donors' samples. This sequence joins TRBV20-1 and TRBJ2-7, with TRBD1 matching over 8 bases. Sample: cultured PBMCs, taken from culture after CMV antigen stimulation. The CDR3 DNA reads TGCAGTGCTGGTAGGACAGGGTCTAGCTCCTACGAGCAGTACTTC. It translates to CSAGRTGSSSYEQYF.